The next 27 T cell receptor beta chains were all read from a single sample in a study of blood T cell repertoires in COVID-19. Here immunoSEQ multiplex PCR was the method, and the copy in TCRdb shows in-frame clones only, minus some. Here the sample spans about 250,000 clones, roughly 80% being singletons. Sequencing was carried out using PBMCs or T cells enriched from blood (not recorded which). The receptors originated from a man in his forties who had been exposed to COVID-19.

This chain uses TRBV19 with TRBJ1-2; 7 bases align to TRBD1. V dropped 7 bases and J dropped 6; count of bases not matched to a gene: 17. CDR1 and CDR2 from the germline V gene are LNHDA and SQIVND (reference sequence). The CDR3 is made up of 16 amino acids. CDR3 residues: CASTLTGTVGTDGYTF. In nucleotides, the CDR3 is TGTGCCAGTACCTTAACCGGGACAGTGGGGACGGATGGCTACACCTTC.

The chain employs TRBV7-2 and TRBJ1-5, with a weak D call TRBD1 (6 bases). CDR3 size: 14 residues. The germline V gene has CDR1 SGHTA and CDR2 FQGNSA. V was trimmed by 5 bases and J by 5 bases, leaving 13 bases between them. The CDR3 sequence is CASSPDSRYQPQHF. The CDR3 DNA is TGTGCCAGCAGCCCGGACAGCCGTTATCAGCCCCAGCATTTT.

The J gene is TRBJ1-5, the V gene TRBV27; no reliable D call. The CDR3 is made up of 15 amino acids. V was trimmed by 7 bases and J by 2 bases, leaving 15 bases between them. Germline V CDR1 and CDR2: MNHEY, SMNVEV (reference sequence). The CDR3 sequence is CASMIKPGGNQPQHF. The CDR3 DNA reads as TGTGCCAGCATGATAAAGCCGGGAGGCAATCAGCCCCAGCATTTT.

The chain recombines TRBV7-8 with TRBJ2-1; 11 nucleotides agree with TRBD2. J lost 4 bases, V lost 5 bases, and 16 bases had no gene match. CDR1 is SGHVS and CDR2 is FQNEAQ in the germline V gene. CDR3 length equals 19 residues. The CDR3 bases are TGTGCCAGCAGCCCAAAAGGACAAAGTAGCGGGAGGGTGTACAATGAGCAGTTCTTC. This codes for CASSPKGQSSGRVYNEQFF.

This clone has only one observation. The chain is built from TRBV14 and TRBJ2-5; a weak D match, TRBD1 (5 bases). Deletions cut 5 bases from V and 4 bases from J, with 11 bases between. In germline, CDR1 is SGHDN, CDR2 FVKESK. The CDR3 has 13 residues. CDR3 region: CASSVHQGETQYF. For the CDR3, the DNA is TGTGCCAGCAGCGTACACCAGGGAGAGACCCAGTACTTC.

This clone was seen a single time. The chain joins TRBV3-1 (or the pseudogene TRBV3-2) to TRBJ2-1, with 7 bases lining up with TRBD2. With V trimmed by 8 bases and J by 5 bases, 18 bases remained unmatched. The CDR3 has 17 residues. CDR1 is LGHDT and CDR2 is YNNKEL in the germline V gene (reference sequence). This CDR3 reads CASSGVRDYLNDNEQFF. The CDR3 DNA is TGTGCCAGCTCTGGCGTAAGGGACTACCTAAATGACAATGAGCAGTTCTTC.

This clone has just one count. The J gene is TRBJ1-1, the V gene TRBV30; D is ambiguous. V lost 0 bases, J lost 4 bases, and 12 bases lay in between. Germline V gene data show CDR1 as GTSNPN and CDR2 as SVGIG (reference sequence). The CDR3 has 14 residues. CDR3 residues: CAWSVTQPGTEAFF. CDR3 DNA: TGTGCCTGGAGTGTAACCCAGCCGGGCACTGAAGCTTTCTTT. The full variable domain, rest sourced from reference TRBV30 and TRBJ1-1, is SQTIHQWPATLVQPVGSPLSLECTVEGTSNPNLYWYRQAAGRGLQLLFYSVGIGQISSEVPQNLSASRPQDRQFILSSKKLLLSDSGFYLCAWSVTQPGTEAFFGQGTRLTVV.

The chain has TRBV30 and TRBJ1-2; a possible D gene is TRBD1 (6 bases). With 1 base removed from V and 8 bases from J, the gap between germline ends came to 17 bases. From germline, CDR1 is GTSNPN and CDR2 SVGIG (reference sequence). The CDR3 runs 14 residues. CDR3 nucleotides: TGTGCCTGGAGTGGAACTACAGGGACACTCGGCTACACCTTC. Translation gives CAWSGTTGTLGYTF.

This clone showed up just once. This chain connects TRBV9 to TRBJ1-5, with 7 nucleotides matching TRBD1. V lost 3 bases to trimming and J lost 6 bases; unmatched junction nucleotides: 9. Per germline, CDR1 SGDLS and CDR2 YYNGEE. This CDR3 spans 15 amino acids. The CDR3 nucleotides read TGTGCCAGCAGCGCAACAGGGGAAGGGGGTCAGCCCCAGCATTTT. Protein sequence: CASSATGEGGQPQHF.

The V and J genes are TRBV30 and TRBJ1-5, with a possible D match to TRBD1 (5 bases). With 8 bases removed from V and 4 bases from J, the gap between germline ends came to 12 bases. The germline CDR1 and CDR2 sequences are GTSNPN and SVGIG (reference sequence). The CDR3 runs to 12 residues. CDR3 loop: CAGHRPNQPQHF. In DNA, the CDR3 is TGTGCCGGACACAGACCAAATCAGCCCCAGCATTTT. Complete variable domain (other parts from reference TRBV30 and TRBJ1-5): SQTIHQWPATLVQPVGSPLSLECTVEGTSNPNLYWYRQAAGRGLQLLFYSVGIGQISSEVPQNLSASRPQDRQFILSSKKLLLSDSGFYLCAGHRPNQPQHFGDGTRLSIL.

The V call is TRBV5-4, the J call TRBJ2-5; TRBD1 might be the D (5 bases). Trimming stripped 4 bases from V and 4 bases from J, with 14 bases between. Germline assignment: CDR1 SGHNT and CDR2 YYREEE (reference sequence). The CDR3 loop spans 14 amino acids. CDR3 residues: CASSQPGFGETQYF. The CDR3 nucleotides are TGTGCCAGCAGCCAACCAGGGTTCGGAGAGACCCAGTACTTC.

The V and J genes are TRBV7-9 and TRBJ2-1, with TRBD2 identical over 8 bases. The CDR3 has 14 amino acids. With 3 bases clipped from V and 9 bases from J, the junction kept 7 bases outside the gene matches. The germline CDR1 and CDR2 sequences are SEHNR and FQNEAQ (reference sequence). The CDR3 region is CASSLDGRGAEQFF. In DNA form, the CDR3 reads TGTGCCAGCAGCTTGGACGGGAGGGGGGCTGAGCAGTTCTTC.

The chain carries TRBV5-6 and TRBJ2-7, with D perhaps TRBD2 (5 bases). The V gene lost 4 bases and the J gene lost 2 bases, with 10 bases spanning the gap. From germline, CDR1 is SGHDT and CDR2 YYEEEE. The CDR3 spans 13 residues. The CDR3 here is CASSTSSAYEQYF. Written as DNA, the CDR3 is TGTGCCAGCAGCACTAGTTCGGCCTACGAGCAGTACTTC.

This clone was counted at least ten times. The junction differs from germline at one of its ends, possibly a read error. The chain has TRBV7-7 and TRBJ1-6, with a weak D call TRBD1 (5 bases). The CDR3 is made up of 20 amino acids. Per germline, CDR1 SSHAT and CDR2 FNYEAQ (reference sequence). The CDR3 reads CASSTKTGSPWSSYNSPLHF. The CDR3 region has the DNA TGTGCTAGCAGCACAAAAACAGGTTCCCCGTGGAGCTCCTATAATTCACCCCTCCACTTT.

The genes are TRBV7-9 and TRBJ2-7; 7 bases align to TRBD1. Germline lookup yields CDR1 SEHNR and CDR2 FQNEAQ (reference sequence). After removal of 1 base from V and 3 bases from J, the junction contained 9 bases not matched to a gene. This CDR3 has 16 amino acids. CDR3 DNA sequence: TGTGCCAGCAGCTTAGAGACAGGGCTCGCTATCTACGAGCAGTACTTC. Translation: CASSLETGLAIYEQYF.

Only a few counts were recorded for this clone. CDR3: CAISGGQGNQPQHF. CDR3 in DNA: TGTGCCATCAGTGGGGGACAGGGGAATCAGCCCCAGCATTTT. This chain links TRBV10-3 with TRBJ1-5; TRBD1 agrees at 10 bases. CDR1 and CDR2 from the germline V gene are ENHRY and SYGVKD. The CDR3 covers 14 residues. Unmatched junction bases numbered 1, after V lost 4 bases and J lost 4 bases.

The chain recombines TRBV28 with TRBJ1-4; 8 bases are a match to TRBD1. Looked up from germline, CDR1 is MDHEN and CDR2 is SYDVKM. The CDR3 runs 15 residues. After removal of 3 bases from V and 7 bases from J, the junction contained 7 bases not matched to a gene. The CDR3 is CASSFQGASLEKLFF. As DNA, the CDR3 is TGTGCCAGCAGTTTCCAGGGGGCGAGTCTTGAAAAACTGTTTTTT. Complete variable domain (other parts from reference TRBV28 and TRBJ1-4): DVKVTQSSRYLVKRTGEKVFLECVQDMDHENMFWYRQDPGLGLRLIYFSYDVKMKEKGDIPEGYSVSREKKERFSLILESASTNQTSMYLCASSFQGASLEKLFFGSGTQLSVL.

The rearrangement joins TRBV6-5 to TRBJ2-5; 10 positions agree with TRBD2. The CDR3 is made up of 13 amino acids. The germline CDR1 and CDR2 sequences are MNHEY and SVGAGI. The V and J ends lost 5 bases and 9 bases, in that order; junction bases with no gene match: 6. The CDR3 sequence is CASSIQAGGPQYF. The CDR3 DNA sequence: TGTGCCAGCAGTATACAAGCGGGAGGGCCCCAGTACTTC.

The rearrangement uses TRBV5-1 and TRBJ1-4; D call uncertain. The CDR3 covers 15 residues. Trimming left V 0 bases short and J 8 bases short, with 14 bases between. Per germline, CDR1 SGHRS and CDR2 YFSETQ. The DNA of the CDR3 is TGCGCCAGCAGCTTGGGATGGGCGAGAGAGGAAAAACTGTTTTTT. Its translation: CASSLGWAREEKLFF. Full variable domain (rest looked up from reference TRBV5-1 and TRBJ1-4): KAGVTQTPRYLIKTRGQQVTLSCSPISGHRSVSWYQQTPGQGLQFLFEYFSETQRNKGNFPGRFSGRQFSNSRSEMNVSTLELGDSALYLCASSLGWAREEKLFFGSGTQLSVL.

This clone appeared once. The chain is built from TRBV18 and TRBJ2-1; TRBD2 matches at 10 bases. Losses at the gene ends were 6 bases for V and 7 bases for J; bases not matched to a gene: 9. The V gene's germline CDR1 is KGHSH and CDR2 LQKENI. The CDR3 contains 15 residues. The CDR3 spells CASSLTSGSENEQFF. The CDR3 nucleotides read TGTGCCAGCTCTCTGACTAGCGGGTCTGAAAATGAGCAGTTCTTC.

This clone showed up just once. V and J are TRBV29-1 and TRBJ2-1; D call uncertain. Trimming took 3 bases from V and 3 from J, leaving 9 bases between them. The CDR3 runs 13 residues. CDR1 and CDR2 from the germline V gene are SQVTM and ANQGSEA. This CDR3 reads CSVEKTSYNEQFF. CDR3 bases: TGCAGCGTTGAGAAGACAAGCTACAATGAGCAGTTCTTC.

The chain carries TRBV19 and TRBJ2-1; unclear D gene. Germline loops: CDR1 LNHDA, CDR2 SQIVND (reference sequence). The V gene lost 3 bases and the J gene lost 6 bases, with 9 bases spanning the gap. The CDR3 has 13 residues. CDR3 sequence reads: CASSMLFGNEQFF. CDR3 DNA: TGTGCCAGTAGTATGCTATTCGGCAATGAGCAGTTCTTC.

The V gene is TRBV7-8, the J gene TRBJ1-2; D is perhaps TRBD1 (5 bases). Trimming shortened V by 5 bases and J by 2 bases, and 12 bases separated the two germline ends. Germline CDR1 and CDR2: SGHVS and FQNEAQ. The CDR3 runs to 14 residues. CDR3 nucleotide sequence: TGTGCCAGCAGCCTCCGGGAGGGGAACTATGGCTACACCTTC. Its translation: CASSLREGNYGYTF.

The genes are TRBV7-3 and TRBJ2-3; 7 bases line up with TRBD2. The trim removed 4 bases at V and 3 bases at J, leaving 7 bases unmatched. The germline V gene has CDR1 SGHTA and CDR2 FQGTGA. The CDR3 totals 15 residues. CDR3 loop: CASSSARESTDTQYF. CDR3 DNA sequence: TGTGCCAGCAGCTCAGCGCGGGAGAGTACAGATACGCAGTATTTT.

V and J are TRBV5-1 and TRBJ2-7; a possible D gene is TRBD2 (5 bases). The CDR3 spans 12 residues. V was trimmed by 5 bases and J by 5 bases, leaving 11 bases between them. CDR1 and CDR2 from the germline V gene are SGHRS and YFSETQ. The CDR3: CASSPVGDEQYF. The CDR3, as DNA: TGCGCCAGCAGTCCGGTCGGGGACGAGCAGTACTTC. Using reference TRBV5-1 and TRBJ2-7 for the parts outside the CDR3, the full variable domain is KAGVTQTPRYLIKTRGQQVTLSCSPISGHRSVSWYQQTPGQGLQFLFEYFSETQRNKGNFPGRFSGRQFSNSRSEMNVSTLELGDSALYLCASSPVGDEQYFGPGTRLTVT.

The gene calls are TRBV12-5 and TRBJ2-7, with D possibly TRBD1 on 6 matching bases. Trimming pared 6 bases from V and 2 bases from J, leaving 11 bases between. The CDR3 spans 13 residues. The germline V gene encodes CDR1 LGHNT and CDR2 FRNRAP. The CDR3 region has the DNA TGTGCTAGTGGCCCGGACAGAACCTACGAGCAGTACTTC. This encodes CASGPDRTYEQYF.

The chain is built from TRBV12-3 or TRBV12-4 and TRBJ2-2; perhaps TRBD1 as D (6 bases). V dropped 10 bases and J dropped 4 bases, with 13 bases sitting between them. The CDR3 runs to 13 residues. Here the CDR3 reads CATNLQGTGELFF. The CDR3 DNA follows: TGTGCCACCAATCTACAGGGCACCGGGGAGCTGTTTTTT.